A selection of T cell receptor beta chains follows, all from one sample in a study of human T cells and chemical hapten exposure. TCRdb reprocessed the RACE reads with MiXCR, giving one entry per CDR3 protein. The table shows approximately 80,000 distinct CDR3 sequences, with around 10% occurring only once. This specimen was whole blood, taken in connection with sensitization to the hapten diphenylcyclopropenone (DPC). All receptors come from a woman aged 45 to 65 with alopecia areata. Some clones in this sample may be carry-over from other donors' samples. Each CDR3 is given with its conserved first and last residue. Each record gives: J gene, D gene, V gene, clone size, CDR3 DNA, CDR3 protein. A D gene is named only where the DNA matches it firmly. Rows give clone size only sometimes, using once, few, many, or a class for an expanded clone.

>TRBJ2-7|-|TRBV7-9|-
TGTGCCAGCAGCGCCCCCGGGACTGCCTCCTACGAGCAGTACTTC
CASSAPGTASYEQYF
>TRBJ1-2|-|TRBV28|-
TGTGCCAGCAGTTACAGGGTTCATGGCTACACCTTC
CASSYRVHGYTF
>TRBJ2-7|TRBD1|TRBV29-1|few
TGCAGCGTGCCGGGACAGCAATCCTACGAGCAGTACTTC
CSVPGQQSYEQYF
>TRBJ1-2|-|TRBV10-3|many
TGTGCCATCAGTGATGGGGGGAGTGGCTACACCTTC
CAISDGGSGYTF
>TRBJ1-6|TRBD1|TRBV5-1|many
TGCGCCAGCGGCGCCGGGACAGTTAATTCACCCCTCCACTTT
CASGAGTVNSPLHF
>TRBJ2-1|-|TRBV6-4|many
TGTGCCAGCAGTGACACGCCAGCTTCCTACAATGAGCAGTTCTTC
CASSDTPASYNEQFF
>TRBJ1-4|-|TRBV12-3/TRBV12-4|many
TGTGCCAGCAGTTTAGGTGGGGGGCGCAGGGAAAAACTGTTTTTT
CASSLGGGRREKLFF
>TRBJ2-2|-|TRBV29-1|many
TGCAGCGCTGGAGGTCTCTCACCCGGGGAGCTGTTTTTT
CSAGGLSPGELFF
>TRBJ1-1|TRBD1|TRBV6-1|-
TGTGCCAGCAGTGAAGCGTTTCACAGGGGGTTCACTGAAGCTTTCTTT
CASSEAFHRGFTEAFF
>TRBJ1-6|-|TRBV6-6|few
TGTGCCAGCAGCTCACCCCGGGACAATGGGGCCCTCCACTTT
CASSSPRDNGALHF
>TRBJ2-3|TRBD2|TRBV29-1|few
TGCAGCGTGGCACTAGCGGGGGGATCAGATACGCAGTATTTT
CSVALAGGSDTQYF
>TRBJ1-1|-|TRBV28|many
TGTGCCAGCAGGGAGTTTGACACTGAAGCTTTCTTT
CASREFDTEAFF
>TRBJ2-3|TRBD2|TRBV6-5|few
TGTGCCAGCAGACCCTCGGGAGGGGTTACGCAGTATTTT
CASRPSGGVTQYF
>TRBJ2-2|-|TRBV20-1|many
TGCAGTGCTAGTCCGGGACTCCTCACCGGGGAGCTGTTTTTT
CSASPGLLTGELFF
>TRBJ2-2|-|TRBV5-1|-
TGCGCCAGCAGCTTGACGCACACGGGCACCGGGGAGCTGTTTTTT
CASSLTHTGTGELFF
>TRBJ1-2|TRBD1|TRBV4-2|few
TGTGCCAGCAGCCAGCCGGGACAGGGTAGTAGGTCGAGCTATGGCTACACCTTC
CASSQPGQGSRSSYGYTF
>TRBJ2-1|-|TRBV18|-
TGTGCCAGCTCACGTGAGCGGTCGGGCTACTACAATGAGCAGTGCTTC
CASSRERSGYYNEQCF
>TRBJ2-3|TRBD1|TRBV7-9|-
TGTGCCAGCTCTGATCAACGGGGACAGGGTTTTACAGATACGCAGTATTTT
CASSDQRGQGFTDTQYF
>TRBJ2-1|-|TRBV7-9|-
TGTGCCAGCAGCTTCTCCGAGTGGGAGCAGTTCTTC
CASSFSEWEQFF
>TRBJ1-1|-|TRBV12-3/TRBV12-4|many
TGTGCCAGCAGTTTTGGAGAGGCCGAAGCTTTCTTT
CASSFGEAEAFF
>TRBJ2-3|TRBD2|TRBV5-6|many
TGTGCCAGCAGCCTAGCGGAAGTTAGCACAGATACGCAGTATTTT
CASSLAEVSTDTQYF
>TRBJ1-2|-|TRBV5-1|many
TGCGCCAGCAGCTTGGACGGCTATGGCTACACCTTC
CASSLDGYGYTF
>TRBJ1-1|-|TRBV6-2/TRBV6-3|many
TGTGCCAGCAACCCTCAGGGGTTCGGGACTGAAGCTTTCTTT
CASNPQGFGTEAFF
>TRBJ2-5|TRBD2|TRBV10-3|-
TGTGCCATCAGGCCAGGTTTACTAGCGGGAGGGGGAGAGACCCAGTACTTC
CAIRPGLLAGGGETQYF
>TRBJ2-7|-|TRBV20-1|-
TGCAGTGCTAGAGATAGTGCCAGGGCCCTCTCCTACGAGCAGTACTTC
CSARDSARALSYEQYF
>TRBJ2-3|TRBD2|TRBV5-1|-
TGCGCCAGCAGCTTAACTAGCGGGGGCACAGATACGCAGTATTTT
CASSLTSGGTDTQYF
>TRBJ1-5|-|TRBV7-6|medium-sized
TGTGCCAGCAGCTTACTCCCTGAGATGAGTCAGCCCCAGCATTTT
CASSLLPEMSQPQHF
>TRBJ2-1|TRBD2|TRBV10-2|-
TGCGCCAGCAGCGGCCAACTAGCGGGAGATTGGAATGAGCAGTTCTTC
CASSGQLAGDWNEQFF
>TRBJ2-7|-|TRBV30|-
TGTGCCTGGACAGGCAGAAACTACGAGCAGTACTTC
CAWTGRNYEQYF
>TRBJ1-5|-|TRBV28|few
TGTGCCAGCAGTTTATCGACGGATCAGCCCCAGCATTTT
CASSLSTDQPQHF
>TRBJ1-4|-|TRBV20-1|-
TGCAGTGCTCAAGATGGTCGCACGGATAATGAAAAACTGTTTTTT
CSAQDGRTDNEKLFF
>TRBJ2-7|TRBD1|TRBV28|-
TGTGCCACCAGAAAGGGACAGCCAGCCTACGAGCAGTACTTC
CATRKGQPAYEQYF
>TRBJ1-2|-|TRBV6-2/TRBV6-3|few
TGTGCCAGCAGTTATCCGGGGTTGGGCAGGCCGGACGATGGCTACACCTTC
CASSYPGLGRPDDGYTF
>TRBJ2-1|TRBD1|TRBV27|many
TGTGCCAGCAGTTCGCCCGGGACAGTCCTCCATGAGCAGTTCTTC
CASSSPGTVLHEQFF
>TRBJ2-1|-|TRBV12-3/TRBV12-4|few
TGTGCCAGCAGTTTTTCCCCCGAGGGCAGGCCATACAATGAGCAGTTCTTC
CASSFSPEGRPYNEQFF
>TRBJ2-7|TRBD2|TRBV28|-
TGTGCCAGCAGGTTATCGGGACTAGCTATTCTCGAGCAGTACTTC
CASRLSGLAILEQYF
>TRBJ1-5|-|TRBV11-2|-
TGTGCCAGCAGCTTAGTCCGGGGGCTGGTTGGCAATCAGCCCCAGCATTTT
CASSLVRGLVGNQPQHF
>TRBJ2-2|-|TRBV12-3/TRBV12-4|few
TGTGCCAGCAGTACGAGACAGTTTAGCACCGGGGAGCTGTTTTTT
CASSTRQFSTGELFF
>TRBJ1-1|-|TRBV29-1|-
TGCAGCGTCGAAAGGGACCCGAGGGATGGAATTTCGAACACTGAAGCTTTCTTT
CSVERDPRDGISNTEAFF